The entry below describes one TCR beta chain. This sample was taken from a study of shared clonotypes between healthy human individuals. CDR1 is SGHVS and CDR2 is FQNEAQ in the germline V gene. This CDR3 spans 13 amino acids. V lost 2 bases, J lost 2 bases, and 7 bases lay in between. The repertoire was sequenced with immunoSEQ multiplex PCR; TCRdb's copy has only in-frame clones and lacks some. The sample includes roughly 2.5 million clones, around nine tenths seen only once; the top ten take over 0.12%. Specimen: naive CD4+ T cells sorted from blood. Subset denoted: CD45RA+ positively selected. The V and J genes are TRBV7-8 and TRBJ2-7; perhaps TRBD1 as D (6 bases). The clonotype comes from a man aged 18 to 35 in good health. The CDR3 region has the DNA TGTGCCAGCAGCTTAACAGGGCCCTACGAGCAGTACTTC. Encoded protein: CASSLTGPYEQYF. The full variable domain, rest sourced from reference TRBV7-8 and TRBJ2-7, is GAGVSQSPRYKVAKRGQDVALRCDPISGHVSLFWYQQALGQGPEFLTYFQNEAQLDKSGLPSDRFFAERPEGSVSTLKIQRTQQEDSAVYLCASSLTGPYEQYFGPGTRLTVT.